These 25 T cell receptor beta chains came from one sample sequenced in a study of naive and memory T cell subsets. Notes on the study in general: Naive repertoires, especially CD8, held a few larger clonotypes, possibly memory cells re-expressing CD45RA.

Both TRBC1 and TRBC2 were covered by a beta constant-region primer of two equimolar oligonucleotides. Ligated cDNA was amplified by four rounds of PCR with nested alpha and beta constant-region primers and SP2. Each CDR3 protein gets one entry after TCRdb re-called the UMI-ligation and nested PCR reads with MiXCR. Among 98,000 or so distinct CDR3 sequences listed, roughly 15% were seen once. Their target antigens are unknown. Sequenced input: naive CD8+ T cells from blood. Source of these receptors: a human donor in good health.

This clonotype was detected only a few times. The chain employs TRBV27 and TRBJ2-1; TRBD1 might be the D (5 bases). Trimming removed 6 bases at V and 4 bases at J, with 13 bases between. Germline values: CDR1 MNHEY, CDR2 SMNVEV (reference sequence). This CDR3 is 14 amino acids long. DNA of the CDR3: TGTGCCAGCAGCCATGGGTCAGGGTACAATGAGCAGTTCTTC. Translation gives CASSHGSGYNEQFF.

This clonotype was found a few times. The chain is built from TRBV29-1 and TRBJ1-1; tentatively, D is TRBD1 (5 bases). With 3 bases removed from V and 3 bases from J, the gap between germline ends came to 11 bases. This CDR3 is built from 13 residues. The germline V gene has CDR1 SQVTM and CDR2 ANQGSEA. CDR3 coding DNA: TGCAGCGTTGAGGGGGGGAGGCACACTGAAGCTTTCTTT. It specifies CSVEGGRHTEAFF.

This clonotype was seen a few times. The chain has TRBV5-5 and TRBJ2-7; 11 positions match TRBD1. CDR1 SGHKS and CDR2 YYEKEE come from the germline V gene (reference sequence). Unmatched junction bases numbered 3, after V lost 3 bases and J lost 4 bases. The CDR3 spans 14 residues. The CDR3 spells CASSSGTGGYEQYF. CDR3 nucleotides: TGTGCCAGCAGCTCGGGGACAGGGGGATACGAGCAGTACTTC.

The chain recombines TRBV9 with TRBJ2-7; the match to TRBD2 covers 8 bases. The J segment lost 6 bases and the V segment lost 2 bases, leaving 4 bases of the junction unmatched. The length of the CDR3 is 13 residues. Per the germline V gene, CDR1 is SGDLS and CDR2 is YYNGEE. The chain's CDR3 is CASSVGSGSEQYF. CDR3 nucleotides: TGTGCCAGCAGCGTTGGGAGCGGGAGCGAGCAGTACTTC.

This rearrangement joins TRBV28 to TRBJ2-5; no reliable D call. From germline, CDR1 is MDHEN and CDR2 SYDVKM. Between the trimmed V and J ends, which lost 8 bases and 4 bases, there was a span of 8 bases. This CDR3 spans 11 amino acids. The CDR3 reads CASSERETQYF. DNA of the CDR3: TGTGCCAGCTCTGAACGAGAGACCCAGTACTTC.

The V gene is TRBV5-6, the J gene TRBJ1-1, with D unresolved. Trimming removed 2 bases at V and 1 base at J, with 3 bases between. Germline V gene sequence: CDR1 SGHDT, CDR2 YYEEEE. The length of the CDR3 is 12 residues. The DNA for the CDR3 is TGTGCCAGCAGCTTTACGAACACTGAAGCTTTCTTT. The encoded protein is CASSFTNTEAFF.

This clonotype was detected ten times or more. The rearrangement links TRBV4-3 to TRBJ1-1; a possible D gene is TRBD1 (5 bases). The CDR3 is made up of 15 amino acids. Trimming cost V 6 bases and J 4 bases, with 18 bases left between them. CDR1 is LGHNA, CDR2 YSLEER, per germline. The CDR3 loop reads CASRLVRDSGTEAFF. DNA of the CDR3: TGCGCCAGCAGACTTGTCCGGGACTCGGGCACTGAAGCTTTCTTT.

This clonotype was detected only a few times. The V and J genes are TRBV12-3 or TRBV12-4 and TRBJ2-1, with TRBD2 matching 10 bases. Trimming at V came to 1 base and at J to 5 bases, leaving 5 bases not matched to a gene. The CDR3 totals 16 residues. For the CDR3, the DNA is TGTGCCAGCAGTTTAGGGGGACTAGCGAAAAACAATGAGCAGTTCTTC. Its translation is CASSLGGLAKNNEQFF.

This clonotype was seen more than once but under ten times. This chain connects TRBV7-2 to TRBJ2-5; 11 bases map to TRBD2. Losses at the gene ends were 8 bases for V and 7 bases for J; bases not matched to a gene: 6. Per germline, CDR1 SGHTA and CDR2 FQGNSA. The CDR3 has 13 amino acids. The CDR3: CASGTSGSGTQYF. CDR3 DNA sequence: TGTGCCAGCGGAACTAGCGGGAGTGGGACCCAGTACTTC.

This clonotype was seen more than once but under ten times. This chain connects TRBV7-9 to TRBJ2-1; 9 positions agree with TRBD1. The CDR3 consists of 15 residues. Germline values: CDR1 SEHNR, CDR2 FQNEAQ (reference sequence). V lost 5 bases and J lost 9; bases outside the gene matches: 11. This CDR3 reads CASSPQTGGWSEQFF. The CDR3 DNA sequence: TGTGCCAGCAGCCCTCAGACAGGGGGATGGAGTGAGCAGTTCTTC.

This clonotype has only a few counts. Written as DNA, the CDR3 is TGTGCCAGCAGCGTAGCGGGAGAGTACCACGAGCAGTACTTC. This gives the protein CASSVAGEYHEQYF. The chain is built from TRBV9 and TRBJ2-7, with D possibly being TRBD2 (6 bases). V dropped 0 bases and J dropped 5 bases, with 12 bases sitting between them. Germline assignment: CDR1 SGDLS and CDR2 YYNGEE. This CDR3 comprises 14 residues.

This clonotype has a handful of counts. CDR3 amino acids: CASSQLAGYGEQFF. The CDR3 bases are TGTGCCAGCAGCCAACTAGCAGGGTATGGTGAGCAGTTCTTC. The chain couples TRBV7-2 to TRBJ2-1, with D maybe TRBD2 (6 bases). CDR1 is SGHTA, CDR2 FQGNSA, per germline. V shed 5 bases and J shed 9 bases, with 17 bases lying between them. The CDR3 is 14 amino acids.

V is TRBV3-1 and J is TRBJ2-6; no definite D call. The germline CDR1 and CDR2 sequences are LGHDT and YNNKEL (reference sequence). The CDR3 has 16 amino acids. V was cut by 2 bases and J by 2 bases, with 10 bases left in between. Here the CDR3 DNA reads TGTGCCAGCAGCCAATTCGTTACTGCTGGGGCCAACGTCCTGACTTTC. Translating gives CASSQFVTAGANVLTF. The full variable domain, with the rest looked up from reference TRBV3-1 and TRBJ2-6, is DTAVSQTPKYLVTQMGNDKSIKCEQNLGHDTMYWYKQDSKKFLKIMFSYNNKELIINETVPNRFSPKSPDKAHLNLHINSLELGDSAVYFCASSQFVTAGANVLTFGAGSRLTVL.

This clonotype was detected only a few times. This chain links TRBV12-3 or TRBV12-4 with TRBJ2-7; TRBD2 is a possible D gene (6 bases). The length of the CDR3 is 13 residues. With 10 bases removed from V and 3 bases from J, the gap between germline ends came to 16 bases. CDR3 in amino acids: CAICGGECYEQYF. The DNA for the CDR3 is TGTGCCATTTGTGGAGGGGAATGCTACGAGCAGTACTTC.

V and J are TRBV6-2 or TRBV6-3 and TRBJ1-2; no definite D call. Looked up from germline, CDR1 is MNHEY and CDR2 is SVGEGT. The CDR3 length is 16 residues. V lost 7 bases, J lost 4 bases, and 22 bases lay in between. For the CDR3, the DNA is TGTGCCAGCACACCAAACCGGGCCCCTTTGTTCTATGGCTACACCTTC. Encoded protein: CASTPNRAPLFYGYTF.

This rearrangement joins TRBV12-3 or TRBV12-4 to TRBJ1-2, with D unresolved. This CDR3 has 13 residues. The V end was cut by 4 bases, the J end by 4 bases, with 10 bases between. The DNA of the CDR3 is TGTGCCAGCAGTTGGCAGTATGGCTATGGCTACACCTTC. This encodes CASSWQYGYGYTF.

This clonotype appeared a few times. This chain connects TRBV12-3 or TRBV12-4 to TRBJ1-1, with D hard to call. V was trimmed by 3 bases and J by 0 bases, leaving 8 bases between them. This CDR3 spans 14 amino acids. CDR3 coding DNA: TGTGCCAGCAGTTTTTCCGGTATGAACACTGAAGCTTTCTTT. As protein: CASSFSGMNTEAFF.

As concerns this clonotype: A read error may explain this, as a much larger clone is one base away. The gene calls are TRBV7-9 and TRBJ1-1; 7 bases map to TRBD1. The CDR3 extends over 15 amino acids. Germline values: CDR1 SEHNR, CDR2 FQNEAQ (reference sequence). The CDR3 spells CASKGDPQGNSEAFF. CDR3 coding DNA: TGTGCCAGCAAGGGGGATCCACAGGGGAACTCTGAAGCTTTCTTT.

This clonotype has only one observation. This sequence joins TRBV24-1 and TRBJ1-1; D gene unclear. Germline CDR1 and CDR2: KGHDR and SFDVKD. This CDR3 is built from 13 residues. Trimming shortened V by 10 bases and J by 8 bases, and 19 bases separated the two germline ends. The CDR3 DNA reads TGTGCCACTCAAGCAAGGGAACTGGAAGAAGCTTTCTTT. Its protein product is CATQARELEEAFF.

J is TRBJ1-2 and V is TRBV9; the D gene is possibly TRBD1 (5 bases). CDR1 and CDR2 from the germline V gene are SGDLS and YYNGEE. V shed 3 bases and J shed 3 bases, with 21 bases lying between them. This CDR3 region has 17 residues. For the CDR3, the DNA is TGTGCCAGCAGCGGGGGGACGGCGCGCGGCGTGGACTATGGCTACACCTTC. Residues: CASSGGTARGVDYGYTF. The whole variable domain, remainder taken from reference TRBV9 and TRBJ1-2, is DSGVTQTPKHLITATGQRVTLRCSPRSGDLSVYWYQQSLDQGLQFLIQYYNGEERAKGNILERFSAQQFPDLHSELNLSSLELGDSALYFCASSGGTARGVDYGYTFGSGTRLTVV.

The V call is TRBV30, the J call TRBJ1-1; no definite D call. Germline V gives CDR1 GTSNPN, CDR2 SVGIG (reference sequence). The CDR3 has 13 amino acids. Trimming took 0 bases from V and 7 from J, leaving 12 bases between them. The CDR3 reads CAWSVLGLDEAFF. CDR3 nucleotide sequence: TGTGCCTGGAGTGTACTGGGTCTGGATGAAGCTTTCTTT.

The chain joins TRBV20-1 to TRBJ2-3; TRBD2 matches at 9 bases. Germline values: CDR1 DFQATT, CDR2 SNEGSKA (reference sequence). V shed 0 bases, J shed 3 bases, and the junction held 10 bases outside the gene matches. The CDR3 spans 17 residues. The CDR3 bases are TGCAGTGCTAGAGATCGGGCGGGAGGGCCGTTTACAGATACGCAGTATTTT. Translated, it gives CSARDRAGGPFTDTQYF.

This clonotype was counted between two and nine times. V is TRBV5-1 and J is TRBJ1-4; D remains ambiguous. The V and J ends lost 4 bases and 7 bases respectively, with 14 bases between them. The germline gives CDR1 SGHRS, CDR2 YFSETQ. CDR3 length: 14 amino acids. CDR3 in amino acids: CASSVFGESEKLFF. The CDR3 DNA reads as TGCGCCAGCAGCGTATTTGGGGAGTCTGAAAAACTGTTTTTT. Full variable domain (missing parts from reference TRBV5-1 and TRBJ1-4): KAGVTQTPRYLIKTRGQQVTLSCSPISGHRSVSWYQQTPGQGLQFLFEYFSETQRNKGNFPGRFSGRQFSNSRSEMNVSTLELGDSALYLCASSVFGESEKLFFGSGTQLSVL.

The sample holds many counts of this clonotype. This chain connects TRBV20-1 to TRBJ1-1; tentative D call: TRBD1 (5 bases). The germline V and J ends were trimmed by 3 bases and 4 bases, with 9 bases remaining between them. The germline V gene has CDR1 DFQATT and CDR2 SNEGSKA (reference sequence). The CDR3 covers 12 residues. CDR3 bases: TGCAGTGCTAGGGGGCGGAGCACTGAAGCTTTCTTT. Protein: CSARGRSTEAFF.

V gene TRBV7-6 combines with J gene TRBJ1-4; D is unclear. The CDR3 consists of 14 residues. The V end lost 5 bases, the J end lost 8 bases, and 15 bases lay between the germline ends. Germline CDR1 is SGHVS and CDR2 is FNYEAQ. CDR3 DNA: TGTGCCAGCAGCCTCGGCAGGCCGGAGGAAAAACTGTTTTTT. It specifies CASSLGRPEEKLFF.